The 6 T cell receptor beta chains given below trace back to one sample, sequenced in a study of blood T cell repertoires in COVID-19. TCRdb's copy holds only in-frame clones and misses some; the assay was immunoSEQ multiplex PCR. Of about 250,000 clones detected, about 80% appear once; the ten largest clones hold about 9.6%. The sample was peripheral blood. The receptors were gathered from a man at least 80 years old with acute or convalescent COVID-19.

V gene TRBV19 combines with J gene TRBJ2-7; possible D gene TRBD1, 6 bases. This CDR3 has 14 residues. The V end lost 3 bases, the J end lost 7 bases, and 16 bases lay between the germline ends. CDR1 and CDR2 from the germline V gene are LNHDA and SQIVND (reference sequence). CDR3 DNA: TGTGCCAGTAGTATCTCGACAGGTTCTGAAGAGCAGTACTTC. It is translated as CASSISTGSEEQYF.

About this clone: Germline is not matched at one junction end, which may reflect a read error. The chain recombines TRBV6-2 or TRBV6-3 with TRBJ1-1; 7 bases map to TRBD1. Germline V CDR1 and CDR2: MNHEY, SVGEGT. The CDR3 contains 18 residues. The DNA for the CDR3 is TGTGCCAGCAGTTACGAGAGGGGGCGGTTAAGGATGAACACTGGAGCTTTCTTT. Protein: CASSYERGRLRMNTGAFF.

This clone turned up a few times. The chain is built from TRBV9 and TRBJ1-4; 8 nucleotides agree with TRBD1. This CDR3 has 20 amino acids. After removal of 0 bases from V and 0 bases from J, the junction contained 13 bases not matched to a gene. The germline CDR1 and CDR2 sequences are SGDLS and YYNGEE. CDR3 nucleotide sequence: TGTGCCAGCAGCGTAGCCCCAAGGACAGGGAGATGGGCAACTAATGAAAAACTGTTTTTT. Protein product: CASSVAPRTGRWATNEKLFF.

The sample holds one count of this clone. Here the CDR3 reads CATSDLQGSTDTQYF. The CDR3 region has the DNA TGTGCCACCAGTGATTTGCAGGGTAGCACAGATACGCAGTATTTT. This chain joins TRBV24-1 and TRBJ2-3; weak D call: TRBD1 (5 bases). The CDR3 is 15 amino acids. In germline, CDR1 is KGHDR, CDR2 SFDVKD. Trimming cost V 0 bases and J 0 bases, with 6 bases left between them.

Written as DNA, the CDR3 is TGTGCCAGCAGCTCCGGGACAGGGAACCAGCCCCAGCATTTT. This encodes CASSSGTGNQPQHF. This chain joins TRBV5-4 and TRBJ1-5; TRBD1 matches 9 bases. This CDR3 comprises 14 residues. Per germline, CDR1 SGHNT and CDR2 YYREEE (reference sequence). The V and J ends lost 3 bases and 7 bases, in that order; junction bases with no gene match: 5.

The chain is built from TRBV27 and TRBJ2-7; TRBD1 matches 12 bases. Germline V gives CDR1 MNHEY, CDR2 SMNVEV (reference sequence). The CDR3 contains 16 residues. V gave up 1 base and J gave up 7 bases; unmatched junction bases: 8. The chain's CDR3 is CASSLLGTGGAGEQYF. In DNA form, the CDR3 reads TGTGCCAGCAGTTTATTAGGGACAGGGGGCGCGGGGGAGCAGTACTTC.